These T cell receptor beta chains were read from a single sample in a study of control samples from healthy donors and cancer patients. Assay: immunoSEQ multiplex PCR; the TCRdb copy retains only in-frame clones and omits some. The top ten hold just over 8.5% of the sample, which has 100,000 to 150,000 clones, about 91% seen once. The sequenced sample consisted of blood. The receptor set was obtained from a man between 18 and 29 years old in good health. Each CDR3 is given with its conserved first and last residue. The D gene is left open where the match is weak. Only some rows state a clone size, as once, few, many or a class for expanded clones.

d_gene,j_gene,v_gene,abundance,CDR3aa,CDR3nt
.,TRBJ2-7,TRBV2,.,CASSPGTFSYEQYF,TGTGCCAGCAGTCCCGGGACCTTCTCCTACGAGCAGTACTTC
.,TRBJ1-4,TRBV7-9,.,CASSSFREVPNEKLFF,TGTGCCAGCAGCTCGTTCCGGGAGGTACCGAATGAAAAACTGTTTTTT
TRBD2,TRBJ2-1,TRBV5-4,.,CASSLYETSGYNEQFF,TGTGCCAGCAGCTTGTATGAGACTAGCGGTTACAATGAGCAGTTCTTC
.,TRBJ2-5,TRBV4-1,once,CASSQPPTGSSETQYF,TGCGCCAGCAGCCAACCTCCGACAGGAAGCTCGGAGACCCAGTACTTC
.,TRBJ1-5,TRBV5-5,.,CASSLVGGTAAYSNQPQHF,TGTGCCAGCAGCTTGGTTGGGGGTACCGCTGCCTATAGCAATCAGCCCCAGCATTTT
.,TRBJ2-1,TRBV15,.,CATSREPAISYNEQFF,TGTGCCACCAGCAGAGAACCGGCTATCTCCTACAATGAGCAGTTCTTC
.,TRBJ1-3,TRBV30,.,CAWSPPGLSSGNTIYF,TGTGCCTGGAGTCCGCCGGGCCTATCATCTGGAAACACCATATATTTT
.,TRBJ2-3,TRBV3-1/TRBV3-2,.,CASSELGTQYF,TGTGCCAGCAGCGAGTTGGGTACGCAGTATTTT
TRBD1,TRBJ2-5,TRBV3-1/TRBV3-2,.,CASSQTSARQGRRETQYF,TGTGCCAGCAGCCAGACATCCGCCCGACAGGGGAGGAGGGAGACCCAGTACTTC
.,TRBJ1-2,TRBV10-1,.,CASSEGQGYGYTF,TGCGCCAGCAGTGAAGGGCAGGGCTATGGCTACACCTTC
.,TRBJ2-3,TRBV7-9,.,CASSVQGTATDTQYF,TGTGCCAGCAGCGTACAGGGGACTGCAACGGATACGCAGTATTTT
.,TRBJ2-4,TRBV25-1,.,CASSDSGVSYIQYF,TGTGCCAGCAGTGACTCTGGGGTGAGCTACATTCAGTACTTC
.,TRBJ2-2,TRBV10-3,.,CAISEENTGELFF,TGTGCCATCAGTGAAGAAAACACCGGGGAGCTGTTTTTT
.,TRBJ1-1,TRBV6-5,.,CASSSPRENTEAFF,TGTGCCAGCAGTTCTCCACGGGAGAACACTGAAGCTTTCTTT
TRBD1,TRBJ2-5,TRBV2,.,CASSGGQGTPQYF,TGTGCCAGCAGTGGGGGACAGGGGACGCCCCAGTACTTC
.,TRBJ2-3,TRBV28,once,CASILASTDTQYF,TGTGCCAGCATACTAGCTAGCACAGATACGCAGTATTTT
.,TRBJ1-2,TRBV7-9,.,CASSLIRIDYTF,TGTGCCAGCAGCTTAATCCGGATCGACTACACCTTC
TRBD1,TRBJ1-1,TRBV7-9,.,CASSLWTGGFTEAFF,TGTGCCAGCAGCTTGTGGACAGGGGGCTTCACTGAAGCTTTCTTT
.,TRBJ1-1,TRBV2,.,CASSVGQAMNTEAFF,TGTGCCAGCAGTGTTGGCCAGGCCATGAACACTGAAGCTTTCTTT
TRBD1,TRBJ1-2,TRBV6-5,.,CASSDSDRGVGYTF,TGTGCCAGCAGTGACTCAGACAGGGGGGTTGGCTACACCTTC
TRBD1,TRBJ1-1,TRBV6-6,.,CASSGGSRGHTEAFF,TGTGCCAGCAGTGGCGGATCCAGGGGGCACACTGAAGCTTTCTTT
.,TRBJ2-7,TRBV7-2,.,CASSLGSGSLYEQYF,TGTGCCAGCAGCTTAGGGTCCGGGTCTCTCTACGAGCAGTACTTC
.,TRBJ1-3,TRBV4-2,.,CASSQQDSGNTIYF,TGTGCCAGCAGCCAACAGGACTCTGGAAACACCATATATTTT
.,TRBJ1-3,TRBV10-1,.,CASSAAVDSGNTIYF,TGCGCCAGCAGTGCGGCCGTAGACTCTGGAAACACCATATATTTT
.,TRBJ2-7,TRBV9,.,CASSVGGSSYEQYF,TGTGCCAGCAGCGTAGGGGGCAGCTCCTACGAGCAGTACTTC
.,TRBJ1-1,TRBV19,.,CASTGTLMTEAFF,TGTGCCAGTACGGGGACACTGATGACTGAAGCTTTCTTT
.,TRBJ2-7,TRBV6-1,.,CASSEAAGGLSYEQYF,TGTGCCAGCAGTGAAGCAGCCGGGGGCCTCTCCTACGAGCAGTACTTC
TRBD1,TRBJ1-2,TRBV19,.,CASSRTGINYGYTF,TGTGCCAGTAGTAGGACAGGGATTAACTATGGCTACACCTTC